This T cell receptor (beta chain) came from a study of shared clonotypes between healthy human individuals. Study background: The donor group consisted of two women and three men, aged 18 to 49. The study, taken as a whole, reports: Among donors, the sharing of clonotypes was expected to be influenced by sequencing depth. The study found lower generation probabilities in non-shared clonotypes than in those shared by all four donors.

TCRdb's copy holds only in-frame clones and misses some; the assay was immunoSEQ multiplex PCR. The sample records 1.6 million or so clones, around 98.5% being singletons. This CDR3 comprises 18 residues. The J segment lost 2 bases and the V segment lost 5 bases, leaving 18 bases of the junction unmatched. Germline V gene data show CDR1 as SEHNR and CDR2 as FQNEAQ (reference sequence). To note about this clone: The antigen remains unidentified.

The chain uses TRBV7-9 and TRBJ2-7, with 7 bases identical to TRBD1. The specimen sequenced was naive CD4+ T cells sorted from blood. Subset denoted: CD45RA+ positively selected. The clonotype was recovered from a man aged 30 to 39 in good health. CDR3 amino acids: CASSPYDTLGTEAYEQYF. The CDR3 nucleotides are TGTGCCAGCAGCCCTTATGATACTCTTGGGACAGAAGCCTACGAGCAGTACTTC.